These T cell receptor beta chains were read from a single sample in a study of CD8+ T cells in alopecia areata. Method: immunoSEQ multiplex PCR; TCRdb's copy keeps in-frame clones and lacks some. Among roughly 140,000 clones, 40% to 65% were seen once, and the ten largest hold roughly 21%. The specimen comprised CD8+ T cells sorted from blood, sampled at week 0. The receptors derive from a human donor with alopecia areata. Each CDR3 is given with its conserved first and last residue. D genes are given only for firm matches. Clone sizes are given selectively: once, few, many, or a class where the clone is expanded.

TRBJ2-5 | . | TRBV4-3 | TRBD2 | CASSQDPGLAEETQYF | TGCGCCAGCAGCCAAGACCCAGGACTAGCGGAAGAGACCCAGTACTTC
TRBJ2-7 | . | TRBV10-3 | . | CAISGSREQYF | TGTGCCATCAGTGGGTCGAGGGAGCAGTACTTC
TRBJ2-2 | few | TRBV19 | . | CASSIDGETGELFF | TGTGCCAGTAGTATAGACGGGGAAACCGGGGAGCTGTTTTTT
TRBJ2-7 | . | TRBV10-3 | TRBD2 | CAIATGLFYEQYF | TGTGCCATCGCCACGGGACTATTCTACGAGCAGTACTTC
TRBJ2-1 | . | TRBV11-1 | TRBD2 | CASSLGSTGTSNEQFF | TGTGCCAGCAGCTTAGGGTCAACCGGGACTAGCAATGAGCAGTTCTTC
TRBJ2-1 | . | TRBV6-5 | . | CATSMSSYNEQFF | TGTGCCACCTCTATGAGCTCCTACAATGAGCAGTTCTTC
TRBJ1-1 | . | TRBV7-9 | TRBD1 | CASSSGQPEAFF | TGTGCCAGCAGCTCGGGACAGCCAGAAGCTTTCTTT
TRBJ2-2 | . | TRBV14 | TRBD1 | CASSWTGNTGELFF | TGTGCCAGCAGCTGGACAGGGAACACCGGGGAGCTGTTTTTT
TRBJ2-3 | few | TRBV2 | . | CATLRRDGLSDTQYF | TGTGCCACCCTACGAAGGGACGGACTGTCAGATACGCAGTATTTT
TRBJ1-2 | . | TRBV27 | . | CASQKSQGRDGYTF | TGTGCCAGCCAAAAATCACAGGGACGGGATGGCTACACCTTC
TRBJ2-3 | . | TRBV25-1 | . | CASSESSREGLQYF | TGTGCCAGCAGTGAATCCAGCCGTGAAGGATTGCAGTATTTT
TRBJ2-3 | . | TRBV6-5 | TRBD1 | CASSLDRATDTQYF | TGTGCCAGCAGTTTGGACAGGGCCACAGATACGCAGTATTTT
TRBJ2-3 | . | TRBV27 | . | CASSLIGQLADTQYF | TGTGCCAGCAGTTTAATCGGACAGTTGGCAGATACGCAGTATTTT
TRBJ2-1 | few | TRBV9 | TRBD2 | CAGVVAGDSYNEQFF | TGTGCCGGCGTAGTAGCGGGCGACTCCTACAATGAGCAGTTCTTC
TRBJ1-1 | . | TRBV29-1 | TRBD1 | CSVETGALDTEAFF | TGCAGCGTTGAGACAGGGGCCCTGGACACTGAAGCTTTCTTT
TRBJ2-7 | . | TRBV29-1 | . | CSDAPEGEAYEQYF | TGCAGCGACGCCCCAGAGGGAGAGGCTTACGAGCAGTACTTC
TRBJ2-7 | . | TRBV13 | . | CASSLGVTRAGEQYF | TGTGCCAGCAGCTTAGGCGTAACTCGCGCTGGCGAGCAGTACTTC
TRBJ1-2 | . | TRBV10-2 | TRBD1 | CASSIDRGRRGYTF | TGCGCCAGCAGCATCGACAGGGGGCGGAGAGGCTACACCTTC
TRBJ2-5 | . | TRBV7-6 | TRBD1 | CASSLDRGSQETQYF | TGTGCCAGCAGCTTAGACAGGGGTAGCCAAGAGACCCAGTACTTC
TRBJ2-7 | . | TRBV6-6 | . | CASSYSPSYEQYF | TGTGCCAGCAGTTATAGCCCCTCCTACGAGCAGTACTTC
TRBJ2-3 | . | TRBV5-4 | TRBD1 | CASWRAGGMTDTQYF | TGTGCCAGCTGGCGGGCAGGGGGCATGACAGATACGCAGTATTTT
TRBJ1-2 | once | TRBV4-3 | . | CASSQDDAQGRGGYTF | TGCGCCAGCAGCCAAGATGACGCCCAGGGTCGCGGTGGCTACACCTTC
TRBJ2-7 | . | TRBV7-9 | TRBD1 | CASSFGDRGHEQYF | TGTGCCAGCAGCTTTGGGGACAGGGGTCACGAGCAGTACTTC
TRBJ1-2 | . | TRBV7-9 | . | CASSLSYGNYGYTF | TGTGCCAGCAGCTTATCGTACGGGAACTATGGCTACACCTTC
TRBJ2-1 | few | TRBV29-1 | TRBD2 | CSVDRTSGGAGEQFF | TGCAGCGTTGATCGGACTAGCGGGGGGGCCGGTGAGCAGTTCTTC
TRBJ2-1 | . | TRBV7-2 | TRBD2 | CASSLEVGLGYEQFF | TGTGCCAGCAGCTTAGAGGTGGGACTAGGTTATGAGCAGTTCTTC
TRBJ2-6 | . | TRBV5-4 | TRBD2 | CASSRIPGLGLSGGANVLTF | TGTGCCAGCAGCCGAATACCGGGACTAGGACTCTCGGGTGGGGCCAACGTCCTGACTTTC
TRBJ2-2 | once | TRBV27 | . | CASSLSAGLLGLELFF | TGTGCCAGCAGTTTATCCGCCGGGCTCCTGGGGCTGGAGCTGTTTTTT
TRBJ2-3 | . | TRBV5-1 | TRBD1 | CASRTPGTASTDTQYF | TGCGCCAGCAGGACCCCGGGGACAGCATCCACAGATACGCAGTATTTT
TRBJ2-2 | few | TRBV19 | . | CATHSLGAANTGELFF | TGTGCCACCCATTCTCTGGGGGCGGCGAACACCGGGGAGCTGTTTTTT
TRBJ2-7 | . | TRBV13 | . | CASSGGNEQYF | TGTGCCAGCAGCGGGGGTAACGAGCAGTACTTC
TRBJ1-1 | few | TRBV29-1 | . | CSVVVTEAFF | TGCAGCGTTGTGGTGACTGAAGCTTTCTTT
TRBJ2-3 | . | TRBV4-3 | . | CASSQRNEITRGDTQYF | TGCGCCAGCAGCCAACGGAATGAGATAACACGGGGAGATACGCAGTATTTT
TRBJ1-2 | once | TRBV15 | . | CATSRDMAAVDGYTF | TGTGCCACCAGCAGAGATATGGCGGCAGTAGATGGCTACACCTTC
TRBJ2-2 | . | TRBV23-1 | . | CASITLPPPVNTGELFF | TGCGCCAGCATCACCCTCCCGCCGCCGGTTAACACCGGGGAGCTGTTTTTT
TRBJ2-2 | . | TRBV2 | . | CASSPQQVHGELFF | TGTGCCAGCAGTCCCCAACAGGTTCACGGGGAGCTGTTTTTT
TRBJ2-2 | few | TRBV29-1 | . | CSVGGPTFNTGELFF | TGCAGCGTTGGGGGACCCACATTTAACACCGGGGAGCTGTTTTTT
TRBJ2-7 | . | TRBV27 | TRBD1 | CASSLSPGTARYEQYF | TGTGCCAGCAGTTTATCACCCGGGACAGCTCGGTACGAGCAGTACTTC
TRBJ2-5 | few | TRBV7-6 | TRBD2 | CASSLVSSGGAETQYF | TGTGCCAGCAGCTTAGTTTCTAGCGGGGGTGCGGAGACCCAGTACTTC
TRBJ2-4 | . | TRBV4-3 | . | CASSPLAGAKNIQYF | TGCGCCAGCAGCCCCCTTGCCGGGGCCAAAAACATTCAGTACTTC
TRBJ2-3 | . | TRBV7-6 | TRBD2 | CASSSPGGASNRDTQYF | TGTGCCAGCAGCTCCCCCGGGGGGGCGAGCAACCGAGATACGCAGTATTTT